This TCR beta chain comes out of a study of blood T cell repertoires in COVID-19. Sequencing was performed with immunoSEQ multiplex PCR; in TCRdb, only in-frame clones are kept and a portion is missing. The profile shows more than 85,000 clones, 84% of them singletons. The sequence derives from a human donor in a cohort sampled during active COVID-19. The sequenced material came from peripheral blood.

DNA for the CDR3: TGCGCCAGCAGCTTGGAGGCTTACGGCGGGGGTGGTCAGTTCTTC. This codes for CASSLEAYGGGGQFF. This sequence joins TRBV5-1 and TRBJ2-1, with 7 bases that match TRBD2. The germline V gene encodes CDR1 SGHRS and CDR2 YFSETQ. The trim removed 0 bases at V and 13 bases at J, leaving 13 bases unmatched. The CDR3 runs 15 residues.